The 20 T cell receptor beta chains reported below all come from one sample, sequenced in a study of cytomegalovirus exposure and HLA in healthy donors. PCR involved 60 Vbeta and 13 Jbeta primers. The data were produced by immunoSEQ multiplex PCR, yet TCRdb's version contains in-frame clones alone and is incomplete. The repertoire holds under 250,000 clones, approximately 83% seen once, with roughly 0.71% in the top ten. Sequences were obtained from PBMCs. The receptors stem from a boy younger than 10 in good health and CMV-seronegative.

This clone was seen only a few times. The V call is TRBV5-1, the J call TRBJ2-5, with 10 bases lining up with TRBD1. The CDR3 extends over 16 amino acids. CDR1 is SGHRS, CDR2 YFSETQ, per germline. The junction had 10 bases not matched to a gene; V was cut back by 4 bases and J by 4 bases. The CDR3 coding sequence is TGCGCCAGCAGCATCCCTCGGACAGGGGGAGGAGAGACCCAGTACTTC. This gives the protein CASSIPRTGGGETQYF.

The chain has TRBV5-1 and TRBJ2-7, with 7 bases lining up with TRBD1. V shed 0 bases and J 6 bases; nucleotides not matched to a gene: 3. Germline loops: CDR1 SGHRS, CDR2 YFSETQ. This CDR3 has 13 residues. The CDR3 DNA reads TGCGCCAGCAGCTTGGACAGGGGCAGCGAGCAGTACTTC. This gives the protein CASSLDRGSEQYF.

The chain has TRBV27 and TRBJ2-1; 7 bases are shared with TRBD1. Germline trimming cut 3 bases from V and 3 bases from J; bases unmatched to any gene: 5. Germline V CDR1 and CDR2: MNHEY, SMNVEV (reference sequence). The CDR3 totals 15 residues. The CDR3 coding sequence is TGTGCCAGCAGTTTTGGGCCAGGGGGCTACAATGAGCAGTTCTTC. As protein: CASSFGPGGYNEQFF.

The V call is TRBV7-8, the J call TRBJ1-5; TRBD1 matches 7 bases. This CDR3 is 14 amino acids long. The germline CDR1 and CDR2 sequences are SGHVS and FQNEAQ. V dropped 4 bases and J dropped 6; count of bases not matched to a gene: 6. The DNA of the CDR3 is TGTGCCAGCAGCTCCTCAGGGGGTGGTCAGCCCCAGCATTTT. Protein: CASSSSGGGQPQHF.

This chain uses TRBV7-9 with TRBJ2-7; tentative D call: TRBD1 (6 bases). The CDR3 contains 14 residues. V lost 5 bases, J lost 1 base, and 12 bases lay in between. Per the germline V gene, CDR1 is SEHNR and CDR2 is FQNEAQ (reference sequence). The chain's CDR3 is CASSMTQGSYEQYF. CDR3 sequence (DNA): TGTGCCAGCAGCATGACTCAGGGGTCCTACGAGCAGTACTTC.

The genes are TRBV19 and TRBJ2-5; TRBD2 matches at 13 bases. The CDR3 extends over 16 amino acids. Germline V lookup: CDR1 LNHDA, CDR2 SQIVND (reference sequence). The junction had 7 bases not matched to a gene; V was cut back by 4 bases and J by 5 bases. CDR3 sequence (DNA): TGTGCCAGTAGTAAAGGACTAGCGGGAGCTTCGGAGACCCAGTACTTC. Its translation is CASSKGLAGASETQYF.

The chain combines TRBV5-1 with TRBJ2-7; a weak D match, TRBD1 (6 bases). Deletions cut 4 bases from V and 1 base from J, with 27 bases between. Germline lookup yields CDR1 SGHRS and CDR2 YFSETQ. The CDR3 runs to 19 residues. DNA for the CDR3: TGCGCCAGCAGCCCGTGGCCTCGTGGAGCCTCGGGACATTCCTACGAGCAGTACTTC. Translated: CASSPWPRGASGHSYEQYF.

The chain combines TRBV27 with TRBJ1-2; maybe TRBD1 (5 bases). The CDR3 is 15 residues long. V dropped 2 bases and J dropped 3 bases, with 13 bases sitting between them. CDR1 is MNHEY, CDR2 SMNVEV, per germline (reference sequence). CDR3 nucleotide sequence: TGTGCCAGCAGTTTAATGGGGACTATCGACTATGGCTACACCTTC. It encodes CASSLMGTIDYGYTF.

This chain connects TRBV6-5 to TRBJ2-1, with 8 bases that match TRBD2. V lost 8 bases to trimming and J lost 10 bases; unmatched junction nucleotides: 7. Germline CDR1 is MNHEY and CDR2 is SVGAGI. The CDR3 totals 12 residues. The CDR3 region is CASRGGLNEQFF. The DNA of the CDR3 is TGTGCCAGCCGCGGGGGGCTTAACGAGCAGTTCTTC.

The chain couples TRBV2 to TRBJ1-2; TRBD1 aligns across 7 bases. Trimming removed 7 bases from V and 5 bases from J; junction bases left unmatched: 10. The CDR3 is 14 residues long. The germline CDR1 and CDR2 sequences are SNHLY and FYNNEI. As DNA, the CDR3 is TGTGCCAGCAATGACAGGGCCCATGGATATGGCTACACCTTC. Translation: CASNDRAHGYGYTF.

DNA for the CDR3: TGTGCCAGCAGTTACGCAACTAGCGCCACAGATACGCAGTATTTT. Translating it yields CASSYATSATDTQYF. The gene calls are TRBV6-5 and TRBJ2-3; 7 bases are shared with TRBD2. Germline lookup yields CDR1 MNHEY and CDR2 SVGAGI. This CDR3 contains 15 residues. After removal of 2 bases from V and 2 bases from J, the junction contained 4 bases not matched to a gene.

The rearrangement uses TRBV7-9 and TRBJ1-2, with 8 bases fitting TRBD1. The CDR3 has 13 residues. J lost 2 bases, V lost 7 bases, and 3 bases had no gene match. CDR1 is SEHNR and CDR2 is FQNEAQ in the germline V gene (reference sequence). This chain's CDR3 is CASTAGGNYGYTF. The CDR3, as DNA: TGTGCCAGCACCGCAGGGGGCAACTATGGCTACACCTTC.

The genes are TRBV9 and TRBJ1-2; 9 bases are shared with TRBD1. Germline V gene data show CDR1 as SGDLS and CDR2 as YYNGEE. V lost 0 bases and J lost 8; bases outside the gene matches: 8. The CDR3 runs 15 residues. CDR3 loop: CASSVELGQGGGYTF. CDR3 bases: TGTGCCAGCAGCGTAGAACTGGGACAGGGAGGAGGCTACACCTTC.

This clone is a singleton in its sample. The chain carries TRBV4-1 and TRBJ2-7; tentative D call: TRBD1 (5 bases). CDR3 length equals 16 residues. Germline V gene lookup returns CDR1 MGHRA and CDR2 YSYEKL. V lost 0 bases and J lost 1, with 13 bases in between. CDR3 DNA: TGCGCCAGCAGCCAAGATCAGGGTCAGTCGTCCTACGAGCAGTACTTC. Protein sequence: CASSQDQGQSSYEQYF.

This clone turned up a few times. This chain connects TRBV6-1 to TRBJ2-4; D call uncertain. CDR1 MNHNS and CDR2 SASEGT come from the germline V gene. Trimming took off 4 bases at V and 15 bases at J, with 13 bases between the two ends. The CDR3 is made up of 11 amino acids. DNA for the CDR3: TGTGCCAGCAGTGGAGACACGTTCCGGTACTTC. This sequence encodes CASSGDTFRYF.

This chain links TRBV29-1 with TRBJ2-5, with D unresolved. The DNA end is more similar to TRBJ2-7, so the J call may be wrong. CDR1 and CDR2 (germline): SQVTM, ANQGSEA. This CDR3 has 12 residues. Here the CDR3 reads CSVELVPYEQYF. CDR3 DNA sequence: TGCAGCGTTGAACTAGTTCCCTACGAGCAGTACTTC.

The J gene is TRBJ1-1, the V gene TRBV20-1; D might be TRBD1 (6 bases). Trimming took off 5 bases at V and 8 bases at J, with 9 bases between the two ends. This CDR3 region has 10 residues. Per the germline V gene, CDR1 is DFQATT and CDR2 is SNEGSKA (reference sequence). The CDR3: CSAFGQEAFF. CDR3 in DNA: TGCAGTGCTTTTGGACAGGAAGCTTTCTTT.

This chain links TRBV14 with TRBJ2-7; 11 bases align to TRBD2. This CDR3 comprises 15 residues. V trimming: 2 bases; J trimming: 6 bases; junction bases outside the gene matches: 6. CDR1 is SGHDN, CDR2 FVKESK, per germline. CDR3 nucleotides: TGTGCCAGCAGCCAACTTCAACTAGCGGGAGCCGAGCAGTACTTC. Protein sequence: CASSQLQLAGAEQYF. Drawing the rest from reference TRBV14 and TRBJ2-7, the complete variable domain is EAGVTQFPSHSVIEKGQTVTLRCDPISGHDNLYWYRRVMGKEIKFLLHFVKESKQDESGMPNNRFLAERTGGTYSTLKVQPAELEDSGVYFCASSQLQLAGAEQYFGPGTRLTVT.

This sequence joins TRBV27 and TRBJ2-7; TRBD2 matches at 9 bases. Germline V CDR1 and CDR2: MNHEY, SMNVEV (reference sequence). J gave up 4 bases and V 0 bases, and 7 bases lay outside the gene matches. This CDR3 spans 16 amino acids. CDR3 region: CASSLSSGRGGYEQYF. The CDR3 bases are TGTGCCAGCAGTTTATCGAGCGGGCGGGGGGGTTACGAGCAGTACTTC.

This clone came up once. V gene TRBV6-1 combines with J gene TRBJ1-2; TRBD1 matches 8 bases. This CDR3 region has 15 residues. V gave up 4 bases and J gave up 4 bases; unmatched junction bases: 8. Germline V gene data show CDR1 as MNHNS and CDR2 as SASEGT. DNA for the CDR3: TGTGCCAGCAGTGCCCTGGACAGGGATGGCTATGGCTACACCTTC. Translation: CASSALDRDGYGYTF.